This is a list of T cell receptor beta chains from one sample in a study of T cell repertoires in aging, cancer and after chemotherapy. Each CDR3 protein is one row after TCRdb ran MiXCR on the multiplex PCR reads. The sample has several thousand distinct CDR3 sequences, under 40% seen once. What was sequenced was blood. The receptors stem from a human donor with a blood cancer. CDR3s include the opening cysteine and the closing phenylalanine or tryptophan. Fields, in order: J gene, D gene, V gene, clone size, CDR3 protein, CDR3 DNA. D genes are given only for firm matches. Part of the rows lack a size; the others show once, few, many or a class for expanded clones.

TRBJ2-3 . TRBV12-3/TRBV12-4 few CASSSGQGTDTQYF TGTGCCAGCAGCTCTGGACAAGGCACAGATACGCAGTATTTT
TRBJ1-1 . TRBV29-1 . CSVQDRKNTEAFF TGCAGCGTTCAGGACAGAAAGAACACTGAAGCTTTCTTT
TRBJ1-1 TRBD1 TRBV5-6 . CASSSDRGVLYTEAFF TGTGCCAGCAGTTCTGACAGGGGAGTTTTGTACACTGAAGCTTTCTTT
TRBJ1-3 . TRBV11-1 once CASSVGGAGNTIYF TGTGCCAGCAGCGTAGGAGGGGCTGGAAACACCATATATTTT
TRBJ2-1 TRBD2 TRBV20-1 few CSAPGLAGENEQFF TGCAGTGCTCCCGGACTAGCGGGGGAGAATGAGCAGTTCTTC
TRBJ1-5 . TRBV6-1 . CASGSNQPQHF TGTGCCAGCGGCAGTAATCAGCCCCAGCATTTT
TRBJ2-5 TRBD1 TRBV5-1 few CASSSTGSWETQYF TGCGCCAGCAGCTCGACAGGGTCCTGGGAGACCCAGTACTTC
TRBJ1-2 TRBD1 TRBV29-1 few CSVRGGQGPYTF TGCAGCGTGCGGGGCGGACAGGGACCCTACACCTTC
TRBJ2-7 . TRBV19 few CASSKGQFYEQYF TGTGCCAGTAGTAAAGGACAGTTCTACGAGCAGTACTTC
TRBJ1-4 . TRBV6-6 . CASSFGQFNEKLFF TGTGCCAGCAGTTTTGGACAGTTTAATGAAAAACTGTTTTTT
TRBJ2-5 TRBD2 TRBV6-1 . CASSTLAGAFMGGETQYF TGTGCCAGCAGCACCCTAGCGGGGGCGTTCATGGGAGGTGAGACCCAGTACTTC
TRBJ2-1 . TRBV6-1 . CASSSLSIWVSYNEQFF TGTGCCAGCAGTTCCCTATCGATATGGGTGAGCTACAATGAGCAGTTCTTC
TRBJ1-3 . TRBV18 . CASSPEGQPGNTIYF TGTGCCAGCTCACCCGAAGGACAGCCTGGAAACACCATATATTTT
TRBJ2-1 TRBD2 TRBV24-1 few CATSDGGRGVVEQFF TGTGCCACCAGTGACGGGGGACGGGGGGTCGTTGAGCAGTTCTTC
TRBJ1-2 TRBD1 TRBV6-5 . CASSYSGTGSYGYTF TGTGCCAGCAGTTATTCGGGGACAGGGAGCTATGGCTACACCTTC
TRBJ1-1 . TRBV5-6 . CASSPDGNTEAFF TGTGCCAGCAGCCCCGATGGAAACACTGAAGCTTTCTTT
TRBJ1-1 . TRBV12-3/TRBV12-4 few CASKYRKTEAFF TGTGCCAGCAAATACCGGAAGACTGAAGCTTTCTTT
TRBJ1-3 TRBD1 TRBV15 . CATSSGTDGNTIYF TGTGCCACCAGCAGCGGGACAGATGGAAACACCATATATTTT
TRBJ1-5 . TRBV6-5 . CATSLGRGPHQPQHF TGTGCCACAAGCTTAGGACGGGGACCGCATCAGCCCCAGCATTTT
TRBJ2-7 . TRBV18 . CASSLEEGYEQYF TGTGCCAGCTCCCTCGAAGAAGGTTACGAGCAGTACTTC
TRBJ2-6 . TRBV5-6 . CASSPFVRRLTGSDQSGANVLTF TGTGCCAGCAGTCCTTTCGTCCGCCGCCTCACCGGGTCCGACCAGTCTGGGGCCAACGTCCTGACTTTC
TRBJ1-1 . TRBV19 . CASSMADLVRDTEAFF TGTGCCAGTAGTATGGCGGACCTCGTTCGGGACACTGAAGCTTTCTTT
TRBJ2-2 . TRBV6-5 . CATSGLATGELFF TGTGCCACAAGCGGGCTGGCCACCGGGGAGCTGTTTTTT
TRBJ1-6 TRBD1 TRBV5-5 medium-sized CASSSRTTGPNDNSPLHF TGTGCCAGCAGCTCCCGAACGACAGGGCCTAACGATAATTCACCCCTCCACTTT
TRBJ1-1 . TRBV18 few CASSALPMGKMNTEAFF TGTGCCAGCTCAGCACTACCTATGGGGAAGATGAACACTGAAGCTTTCTTT
TRBJ1-6 . TRBV10-3 . CAISVGVVSPLHF TGTGCCATCAGTGTGGGGGTGGTTTCACCCCTCCACTTT
TRBJ2-3 . TRBV29-1 medium-sized CSVAGRNTDTQYF TGCAGCGTTGCCGGGCGAAACACAGATACGCAGTATTTT
TRBJ1-5 . TRBV20-1 . CSASPGVGYQPQHF TGCAGTGCTAGCCCAGGGGTCGGCTATCAGCCCCAGCATTTT
TRBJ1-6 . TRBV5-4 . CASSSHPLRGGISPLHF TGTGCCAGCAGCTCCCATCCCCTTAGGGGGGGCATTTCACCCCTCCACTTT
TRBJ2-6 . TRBV6-1 few CASSENKGGSGANVLTF TGCGCCAGCAGTGAGAATAAGGGGGGATCAGGGGCCAACGTCCTGACTTTC
TRBJ1-4 . TRBV5-1 . CASSLKREVGDALFF TGCGCCAGCAGCTTAAAACGGGAGGTTGGGGACGCCCTGTTTTTT
TRBJ2-3 TRBD2 TRBV18 few CASSLAPSGGPLGDTQYF TGTGCCAGCTCACTCGCCCCTAGCGGGGGCCCACTGGGAGATACGCAGTATTTT
TRBJ1-2 TRBD1 TRBV5-6 . CASTLPGDRANYGYTF TGTGCCAGCACCCTGCCGGGGGACAGGGCTAACTATGGCTACACCTTC
TRBJ2-2 TRBD2 TRBV5-4 medium-sized CATGRDGELFF TGTGCCACTGGGAGGGACGGGGAGCTGTTTTTT
TRBJ2-3 TRBD2 TRBV5-1 once CASSNLAGGDTQYF TGCGCCAGCAGCAATTTAGCGGGGGGAGATACGCAGTATTTT
TRBJ1-2 . TRBV6-6 few CASSYALTGARGGYTF TGTGCCAGCAGTTACGCCCTAACAGGCGCCCGGGGTGGCTACACCTTC
TRBJ2-7 TRBD1 TRBV5-5 few CASSSTGFYEQYF TGTGCCAGCAGCTCGACAGGGTTCTACGAGCAGTACTTC
TRBJ2-3 TRBD2 TRBV6-5 few CASSYYLGLAGGTDTQYF TGTGCCAGCAGTTACTACCTCGGACTAGCGGGGGGCACAGATACGCAGTATTTT
TRBJ2-5 . TRBV6-5 . CASSSTRATETQYF TGTGCCAGCAGTTCCACCCGGGCCACGGAGACCCAGTACTTC
TRBJ2-7 . TRBV5-6 . CASSSQRRAYEQYF TGTGCCAGCAGCTCCCAAAGGAGGGCCTACGAGCAGTACTTC
TRBJ1-4 . TRBV12-3/TRBV12-4 . CASSLSGGRRGEKLFF TGTGCCAGCAGTTTATCCGGGGGCAGGAGGGGAGAAAAACTGTTTTTT
TRBJ2-2 . TRBV6-1 . CASSSGTVNTGELFF TGTGCCAGCAGTTCCGGGACGGTGAACACCGGGGAGCTGTTTTTT
TRBJ2-7 . TRBV5-6 . CASSGTAYEQYF TGTGCCAGCAGTGGGACGGCCTACGAGCAGTACTTC
TRBJ1-1 TRBD1 TRBV29-1 few CSVEDRGQDMNTEAFF TGCAGCGTTGAAGATCGGGGACAGGACATGAACACTGAAGCTTTCTTT
TRBJ2-1 TRBD1 TRBV7-9 . CASSLDRGSLYEQFF TGTGCCAGCAGCTTAGACAGGGGGAGTTTGTATGAGCAGTTCTTC
TRBJ1-1 TRBD1 TRBV29-1 . CSVVTGTNTEVFF TGCAGCGTTGTGACAGGGACCAACACTGAAGTTTTCTTT
TRBJ1-5 . TRBV20-1 once CSARSTPGSQPQHF TGCAGTGCTAGATCTACGCCGGGGAGTCAGCCCCAGCATTTT
TRBJ1-3 . TRBV7-2 . CASSLGAVGNTIYF TGTGCCAGCAGCTTAGGGGCGGTCGGAAACACCATATATTTT
TRBJ2-2 TRBD2 TRBV12-3/TRBV12-4 . CASSPGRVRTGELFF TGTGCCAGCAGCCCTGGGAGGGTTAGAACCGGGGAGCTGTTTTTT
TRBJ1-2 TRBD1 TRBV6-5 . CASRGQGRYGYTF TGTGCCAGCAGGGGACAGGGTCGCTATGGCTACACCTTC
TRBJ2-2 TRBD2 TRBV6-5 large CASSYTGGRATGELFF TGTGCCAGCAGTTACACGGGGGGGCGGGCCACCGGGGAGCTGTTTTTT
TRBJ1-5 . TRBV12-3/TRBV12-4 . CASRRSTGGPQHF TGTGCCAGCCGGCGATCGACAGGCGGGCCCCAGCATTTT
TRBJ2-2 . TRBV24-1 . CATSDLQRNTGELFF TGTGCCACCAGTGATTTGCAAAGAAACACCGGGGAGCTGTTTTTT
TRBJ1-5 . TRBV19 once CASTAVYSNQHQHF TGTGCCAGTACGGCAGTATATAGCAATCAGCACCAGCATTTT
TRBJ1-5 TRBD1 TRBV6-1 . CASSVNRGPNQPQHF TGTGCCAGCAGTGTTAACAGGGGGCCCAATCAGCCCCAGCATTTT
TRBJ2-1 TRBD1 TRBV10-3 . CAIRDRDNEQFF TGTGCCATCAGGGACAGGGACAATGAGCAGTTCTTC
TRBJ2-1 TRBD1 TRBV20-1 medium-sized CSAVEGQNSYNEQFF TGCAGTGCGGTAGAGGGACAGAACTCCTACAATGAGCAGTTCTTC
TRBJ2-3 TRBD2 TRBV6-5 . CASSVERGLGTDTQYF TGTGCCAGCAGTGTTGAGCGGGGGTTAGGCACAGATACGCAGTATTTT
TRBJ1-1 . TRBV6-1 . CASRTQTSGTEAFF TGTGCCAGCCGAACCCAAACGTCGGGGACTGAAGCTTTCTTT